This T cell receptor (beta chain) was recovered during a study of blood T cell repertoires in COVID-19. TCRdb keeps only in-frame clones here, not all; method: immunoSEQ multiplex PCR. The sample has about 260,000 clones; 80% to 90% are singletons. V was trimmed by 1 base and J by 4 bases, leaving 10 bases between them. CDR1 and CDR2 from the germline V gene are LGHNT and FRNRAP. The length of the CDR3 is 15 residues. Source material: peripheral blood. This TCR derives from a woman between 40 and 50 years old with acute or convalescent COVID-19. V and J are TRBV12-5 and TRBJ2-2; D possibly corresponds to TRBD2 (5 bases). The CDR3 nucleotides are TGTGCTAGTGGTTTGGAGAGCGCGGGCACCGGGGAGCTGTTTTTT. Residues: CASGLESAGTGELFF.